This T cell receptor (beta chain) is drawn from a study of T cell responses to AZD1222 COVID-19 vaccine. Trimming pared 2 bases from V and 6 bases from J, leaving 11 bases between. The CDR3 has 15 amino acids. Per germline, CDR1 MGHRA and CDR2 YSYEKL. Sequencing was performed with immunoSEQ multiplex PCR; in TCRdb, only in-frame clones are kept and a portion is missing. The sample contains 120,000 to 150,000 clones, 82% of which appear only once. Turning to this clone: Its matching antigen is unknown.

Study-level points and caveats: Vaccine-associated CD4 TCRs spanned spike, dominant at 160-218 and 743-854. AZD1222 recipients seropositive at baseline numbered only six or seven. Most donors were white British, females outnumbered males, and clonal diversity was possibly underestimated.

The material sequenced was peripheral blood, taken on day 0 of MenACWY control vaccination. This sequence joins TRBV4-1 and TRBJ1-6; no reliable D call. The TCR originated in an adult in good health. As DNA, the CDR3 is TGCGCCAGCAGCCAAACGTGGCAGACTAATTCACCCCTCCACTTT. Its protein is CASSQTWQTNSPLHF.